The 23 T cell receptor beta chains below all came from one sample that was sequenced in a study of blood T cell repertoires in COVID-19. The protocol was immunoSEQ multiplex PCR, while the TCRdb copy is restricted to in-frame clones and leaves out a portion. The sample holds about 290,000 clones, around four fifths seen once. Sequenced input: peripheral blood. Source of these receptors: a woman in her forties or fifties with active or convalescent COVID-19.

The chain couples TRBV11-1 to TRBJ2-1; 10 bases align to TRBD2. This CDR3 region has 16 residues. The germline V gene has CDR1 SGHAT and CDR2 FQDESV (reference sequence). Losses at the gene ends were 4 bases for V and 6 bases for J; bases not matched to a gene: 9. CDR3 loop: CASSSTTSGLINEQFF. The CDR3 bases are TGTGCCAGCAGCTCCACGACTAGCGGGTTGATCAATGAGCAGTTCTTC.

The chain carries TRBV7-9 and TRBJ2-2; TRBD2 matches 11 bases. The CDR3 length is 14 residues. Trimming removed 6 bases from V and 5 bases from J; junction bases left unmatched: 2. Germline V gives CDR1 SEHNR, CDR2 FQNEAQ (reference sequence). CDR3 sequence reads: CASSRTSGTGELFF. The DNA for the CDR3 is TGTGCCAGCAGTCGGACTAGCGGGACCGGGGAGCTGTTTTTT.

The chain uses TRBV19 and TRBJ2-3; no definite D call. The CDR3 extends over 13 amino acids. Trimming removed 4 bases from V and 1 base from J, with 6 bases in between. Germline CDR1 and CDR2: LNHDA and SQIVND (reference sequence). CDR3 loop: CASSRTGTDTQYF. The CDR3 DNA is TGTGCCAGTAGTAGAACGGGCACAGATACGCAGTATTTT.

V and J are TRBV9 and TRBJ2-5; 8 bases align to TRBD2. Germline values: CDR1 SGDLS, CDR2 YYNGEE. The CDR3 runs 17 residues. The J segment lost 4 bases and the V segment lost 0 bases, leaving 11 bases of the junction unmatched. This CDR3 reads CASSVAPGGNSLETQYF. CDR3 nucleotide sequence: TGTGCCAGCAGCGTAGCCCCGGGGGGGAACTCGCTAGAGACCCAGTACTTC.

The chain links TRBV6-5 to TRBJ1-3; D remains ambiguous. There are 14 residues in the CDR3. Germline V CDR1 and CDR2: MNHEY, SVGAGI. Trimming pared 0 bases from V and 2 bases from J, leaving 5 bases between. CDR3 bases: TGTGCCAGCAGTTACTCGAGGGCTGGAAACACCATATATTTT. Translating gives CASSYSRAGNTIYF.

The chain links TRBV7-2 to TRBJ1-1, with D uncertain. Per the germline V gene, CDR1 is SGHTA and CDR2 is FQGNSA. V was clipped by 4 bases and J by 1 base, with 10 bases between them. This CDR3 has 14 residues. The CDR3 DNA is TGTGCCAGCAGCTCCTCTTTAGAGAACACTGAAGCTTTCTTT. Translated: CASSSSLENTEAFF.

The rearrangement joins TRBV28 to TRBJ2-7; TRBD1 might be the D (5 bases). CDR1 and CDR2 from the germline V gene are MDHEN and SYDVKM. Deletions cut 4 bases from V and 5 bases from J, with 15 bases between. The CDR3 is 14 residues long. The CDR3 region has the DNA TGTGCCAGCAGTTCTAGGGGCCCAGGGAACGAGCAGTACTTC. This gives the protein CASSSRGPGNEQYF.

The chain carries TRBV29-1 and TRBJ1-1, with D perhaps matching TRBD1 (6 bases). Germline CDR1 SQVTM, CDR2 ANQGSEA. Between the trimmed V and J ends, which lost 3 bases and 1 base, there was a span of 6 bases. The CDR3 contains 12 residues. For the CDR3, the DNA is TGCAGCGTTGACAGGGGGAACACTGAAGCTTTCTTT. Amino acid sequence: CSVDRGNTEAFF.

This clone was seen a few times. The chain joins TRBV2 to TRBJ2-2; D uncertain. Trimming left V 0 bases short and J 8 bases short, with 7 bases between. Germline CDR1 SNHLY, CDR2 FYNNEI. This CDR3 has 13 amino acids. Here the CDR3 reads CASSEARFGELFF. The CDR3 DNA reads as TGTGCCAGCAGTGAAGCGCGGTTTGGGGAGCTGTTTTTT. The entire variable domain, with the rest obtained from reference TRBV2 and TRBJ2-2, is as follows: EPEVTQTPSHQVTQMGQEVILRCVPISNHLYFYWYRQILGQKVEFLVSFYNNEISEKSEIFDDQFSVERPDGSNFTLKIRSTKLEDSAMYFCASSEARFGELFFGEGSRLTVL.

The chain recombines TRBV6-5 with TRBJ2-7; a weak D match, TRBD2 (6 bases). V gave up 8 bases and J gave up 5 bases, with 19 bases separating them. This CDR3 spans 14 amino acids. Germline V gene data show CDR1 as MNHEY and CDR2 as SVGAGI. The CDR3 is CASSRGLPAHEQYF. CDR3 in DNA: TGTGCCAGCTCCCGGGGACTCCCAGCCCACGAGCAGTACTTC.

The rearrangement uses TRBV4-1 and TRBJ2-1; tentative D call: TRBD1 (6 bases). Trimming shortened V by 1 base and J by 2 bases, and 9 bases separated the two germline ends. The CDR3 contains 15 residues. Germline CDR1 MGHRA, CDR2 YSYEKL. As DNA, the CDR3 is TGCGCCAGCAGCCAAGGGCAGGGGACCTACAATGAGCAGTTCTTC. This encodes CASSQGQGTYNEQFF.

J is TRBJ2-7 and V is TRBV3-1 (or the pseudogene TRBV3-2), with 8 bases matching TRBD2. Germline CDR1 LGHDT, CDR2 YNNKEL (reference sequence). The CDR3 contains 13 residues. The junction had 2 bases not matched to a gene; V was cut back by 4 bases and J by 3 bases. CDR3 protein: CASSPAGGYEQYF. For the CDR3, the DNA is TGTGCCAGCAGCCCGGCGGGGGGCTACGAGCAGTACTTC.

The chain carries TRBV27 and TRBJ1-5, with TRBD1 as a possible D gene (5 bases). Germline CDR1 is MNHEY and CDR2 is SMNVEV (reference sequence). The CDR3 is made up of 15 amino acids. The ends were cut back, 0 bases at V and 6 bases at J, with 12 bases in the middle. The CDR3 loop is CASSLSRSGGQPQHF. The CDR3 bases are TGTGCCAGCAGTTTATCGCGGTCCGGGGGTCAGCCCCAGCATTTT.

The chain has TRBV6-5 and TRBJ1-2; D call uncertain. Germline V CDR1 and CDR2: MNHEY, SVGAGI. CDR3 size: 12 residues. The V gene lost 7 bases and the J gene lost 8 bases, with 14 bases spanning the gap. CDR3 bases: TGTGCCAGCACCAACGGGGTAACCGGCTACACCTTC. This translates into CASTNGVTGYTF.

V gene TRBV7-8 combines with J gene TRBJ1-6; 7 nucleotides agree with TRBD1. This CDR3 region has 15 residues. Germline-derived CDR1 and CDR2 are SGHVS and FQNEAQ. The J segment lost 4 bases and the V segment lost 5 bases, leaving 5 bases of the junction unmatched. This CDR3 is CASSPPGQYNSPLHF. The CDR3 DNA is TGTGCCAGCAGCCCACCGGGACAGTATAATTCACCCCTCCACTTT. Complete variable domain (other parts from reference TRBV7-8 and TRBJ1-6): GAGVSQSPRYKVAKRGQDVALRCDPISGHVSLFWYQQALGQGPEFLTYFQNEAQLDKSGLPSDRFFAERPEGSVSTLKIQRTQQEDSAVYLCASSPPGQYNSPLHFGNGTRLTVT.

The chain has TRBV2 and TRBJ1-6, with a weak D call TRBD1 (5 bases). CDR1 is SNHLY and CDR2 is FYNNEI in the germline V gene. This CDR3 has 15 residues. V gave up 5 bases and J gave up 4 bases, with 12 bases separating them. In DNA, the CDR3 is TGTGCCAGCAGTATCCCGGACACGTATAATTCACCCCTCCACTTT. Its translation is CASSIPDTYNSPLHF.

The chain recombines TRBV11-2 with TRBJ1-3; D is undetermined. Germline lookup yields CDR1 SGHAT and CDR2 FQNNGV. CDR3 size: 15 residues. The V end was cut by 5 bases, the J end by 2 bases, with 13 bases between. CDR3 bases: TGTGCCAGCAGCCCCCAGCGGATTGCTGGAAACACCATATATTTT. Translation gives CASSPQRIAGNTIYF.

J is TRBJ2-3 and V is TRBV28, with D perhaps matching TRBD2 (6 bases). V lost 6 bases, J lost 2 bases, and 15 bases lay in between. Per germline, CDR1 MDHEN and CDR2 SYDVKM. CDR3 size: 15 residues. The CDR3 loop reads CASRGGGANTDTQYF. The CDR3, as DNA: TGTGCCAGCAGGGGAGGTGGGGCCAACACAGATACGCAGTATTTT.

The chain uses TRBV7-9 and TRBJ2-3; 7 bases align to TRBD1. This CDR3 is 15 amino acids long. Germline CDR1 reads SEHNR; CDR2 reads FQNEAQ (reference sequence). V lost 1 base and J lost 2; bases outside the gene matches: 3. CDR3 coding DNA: TGTGCCAGCAGCTTAGAAGGGGGCGTCACAGATACGCAGTATTTT. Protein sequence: CASSLEGGVTDTQYF.

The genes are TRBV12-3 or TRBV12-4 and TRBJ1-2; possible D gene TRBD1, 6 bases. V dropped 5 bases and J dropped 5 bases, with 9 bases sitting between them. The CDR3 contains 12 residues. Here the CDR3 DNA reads TGTGCCAGCAGTAACGGACAGTATGGCTACACCTTC. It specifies CASSNGQYGYTF.

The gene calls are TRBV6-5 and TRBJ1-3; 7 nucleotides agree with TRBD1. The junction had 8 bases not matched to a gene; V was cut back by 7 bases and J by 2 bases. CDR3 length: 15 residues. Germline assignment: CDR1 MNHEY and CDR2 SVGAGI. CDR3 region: CASTQTGSTGNTIYF. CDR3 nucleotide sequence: TGTGCCAGCACTCAGACAGGGTCAACTGGAAACACCATATATTTT.

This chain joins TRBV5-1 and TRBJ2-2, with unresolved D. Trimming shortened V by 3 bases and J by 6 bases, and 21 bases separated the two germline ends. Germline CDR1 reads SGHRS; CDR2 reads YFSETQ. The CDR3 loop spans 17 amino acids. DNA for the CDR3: TGCGCCAGCAGCTCTACCGTCTTCCTGTCTGAGGCCGGGGAGCTGTTTTTT. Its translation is CASSSTVFLSEAGELFF.

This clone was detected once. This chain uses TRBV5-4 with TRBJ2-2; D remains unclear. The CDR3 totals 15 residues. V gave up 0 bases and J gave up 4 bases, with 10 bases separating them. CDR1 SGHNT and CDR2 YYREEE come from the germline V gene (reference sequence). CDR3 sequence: CASSLAARVTGELFF. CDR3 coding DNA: TGTGCCAGCAGCTTGGCTGCCCGAGTCACCGGGGAGCTGTTTTTT. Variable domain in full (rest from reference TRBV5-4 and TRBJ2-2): ETGVTQSPTHLIKTRGQQVTLRCSSQSGHNTVSWYQQALGQGPQFIFQYYREEENGRGNFPPRFSGLQFPNYSSELNVNALELDDSALYLCASSLAARVTGELFFGEGSRLTVL.